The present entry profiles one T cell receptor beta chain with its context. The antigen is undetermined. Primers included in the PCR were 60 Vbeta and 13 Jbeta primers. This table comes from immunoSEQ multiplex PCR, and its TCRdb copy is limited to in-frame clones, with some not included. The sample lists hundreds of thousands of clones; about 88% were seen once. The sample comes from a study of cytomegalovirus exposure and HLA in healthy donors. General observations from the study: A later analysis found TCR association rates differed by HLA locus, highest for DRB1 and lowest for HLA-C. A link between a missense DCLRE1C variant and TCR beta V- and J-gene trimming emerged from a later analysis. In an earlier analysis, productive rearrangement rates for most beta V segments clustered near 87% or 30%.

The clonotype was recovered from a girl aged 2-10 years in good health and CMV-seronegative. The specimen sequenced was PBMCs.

The DNA of the CDR3 is TGTGCCTGGAGTGAGGAGGGTGGGAACACCGGGGAGCTGTTTTTT. It yields the protein CAWSEEGGNTGELFF. V is TRBV30 and J is TRBJ2-2, with a tentative D call TRBD2 (6 bases). CDR1 GTSNPN and CDR2 SVGIG come from the germline V gene (reference sequence). The germline V and J ends were trimmed by 1 base and 1 base, with 10 bases remaining between them. This CDR3 comprises 15 residues.